One T cell receptor (beta chain) is described in this entry. What it recognizes is unknown. This CDR3 contains 19 residues. The germline gives CDR1 SGHAT, CDR2 FQNNGV. Trimming took 1 base from V and 5 from J; bases not matched to a gene: 7. The data stem from a study of T cell responses to AZD1222 COVID-19 vaccine. Notes on the study in general: Spike-specific TCR breadth and depth were elevated following two AZD1222 doses. At baseline, just six AZD1222 recipients tested seropositive.

Only in-frame clones appear in the TCRdb table, and some are missing; sequencing was by immunoSEQ multiplex PCR. The sample lists roughly 150,000 clones, 80% to 90% seen once, with around 8% in the top ten. The source material was peripheral blood, sampled on day 0 of AZD1222 vaccination. The chain employs TRBV11-2 and TRBJ2-2; 16 nucleotides line up with TRBD2. This sequence was found in an adult in good health. CDR3 bases: TGTGCCAGCAGCTTAGGAGTTGGGGGACTAGCGGGAGGGACCGGGGAGCTGTTTTTT. It translates to CASSLGVGGLAGGTGELFF.